The 20 T cell receptor beta chains in this list originate from one sample, sequenced in a study of human thymus T cells. Method: immunoSEQ multiplex PCR; TCRdb's copy keeps in-frame clones and lacks some. The sample shows 100,000 to 150,000 clones, about 94% of them seen only once. Resections from corrective heart surgery supplied the thymus tissue. Sequenced input: thymus tissue. The receptors here all came from a boy less than two years old with a congenital heart defect but otherwise immunologically healthy.

This clone was observed once. The chain recombines TRBV7-9 with TRBJ2-1, with 8 bases matching TRBD2. V shed 5 bases, J shed 4 bases, and the junction held 7 bases outside the gene matches. The CDR3 consists of 15 residues. Germline V lookup: CDR1 SEHNR, CDR2 FQNEAQ (reference sequence). CDR3 sequence (DNA): TGTGCCAGCAGCAGAGGGACTAGGCCGTACAATGAGCAGTTCTTC. This codes for CASSRGTRPYNEQFF. The whole variable domain, filled in from reference TRBV7-9 and TRBJ2-1, reads DTGVSQNPRHKITKRGQNVTFRCDPISEHNRLYWYRQTLGQGPEFLTYFQNEAQLEKSRLLSDRFSAERPKGSFSTLEIQRTEQGDSAMYLCASSRGTRPYNEQFFGPGTRLTVL.

This chain joins TRBV5-1 and TRBJ2-5, with D hard to call. Germline CDR1 reads SGHRS; CDR2 reads YFSETQ. The V and J ends lost 3 bases and 3 bases respectively, with 3 bases between them. The CDR3 is made up of 11 amino acids. This CDR3 reads CASSYEETQYF. CDR3 nucleotides: TGCGCCAGCAGCTATGAAGAGACCCAGTACTTC.

This rearrangement joins TRBV5-6 to TRBJ1-1; D is perhaps TRBD1 (5 bases). Germline lookup yields CDR1 SGHDT and CDR2 YYEEEE. This CDR3 contains 14 residues. Trimming took off 3 bases at V and 5 bases at J, with 14 bases between the two ends. CDR3 in amino acids: CASSCRSWGTEAFF. CDR3 in DNA: TGTGCCAGCAGCTGCCGCTCGTGGGGGACTGAAGCTTTCTTT. The complete variable domain, with remaining parts taken from reference TRBV5-6 and TRBJ1-1, reads DAGVTQSPTHLIKTRGQQVTLRCSPKSGHDTVSWYQQALGQGPQFIFQYYEEEERQRGNFPDRFSGHQFPNYSSELNVNALLLGDSALYLCASSCRSWGTEAFFGQGTRLTVV.

The chain carries TRBV5-1 and TRBJ2-2; D might be TRBD1 (5 bases). In germline, CDR1 is SGHRS, CDR2 YFSETQ. Trimming pared 4 bases from V and 4 bases from J, leaving 11 bases between. This CDR3 is 14 amino acids long. CDR3: CASSPSQGTGELFF. The DNA for the CDR3 is TGCGCCAGCAGCCCGTCCCAGGGCACCGGGGAGCTGTTTTTT.

J is TRBJ2-1 and V is TRBV28, with D unresolved. The CDR3 consists of 13 residues. V lost 3 bases to trimming and J lost 5 bases, with 8 bases between them. The germline V gene has CDR1 MDHEN and CDR2 SYDVKM. The CDR3 DNA reads as TGTGCCAGCAGTTTGTCCCCGGACAATGAGCAGTTCTTC. Translating gives CASSLSPDNEQFF. The variable domain in full, completed from reference TRBV28 and TRBJ2-1, reads DVKVTQSSRYLVKRTGEKVFLECVQDMDHENMFWYRQDPGLGLRLIYFSYDVKMKEKGDIPEGYSVSREKKERFSLILESASTNQTSMYLCASSLSPDNEQFFGPGTRLTVL.

The J gene is TRBJ1-5, the V gene TRBV19; 12 bases match TRBD1. Trimming took 1 base from V and 1 from J; bases not matched to a gene: 2. The length of the CDR3 is 17 residues. In germline, CDR1 is LNHDA, CDR2 SQIVND (reference sequence). CDR3 amino acids: CASSIGDRGPSNQPQHF. The DNA of the CDR3 is TGTGCCAGTAGTATAGGGGACAGGGGGCCAAGCAATCAGCCCCAGCATTTT.

The V and J genes are TRBV28 and TRBJ1-2, with D perhaps TRBD1 (6 bases). V lost 2 bases, J lost 8 bases, and 18 bases lay in between. CDR3 length equals 15 residues. From germline, CDR1 is MDHEN and CDR2 SYDVKM. The CDR3 nucleotides read TGTGCCAGCAGTTTAATCAGGGGCCCCCCCCCGGGCTACACCTTC. Amino acids: CASSLIRGPPPGYTF.

The chain employs TRBV25-1 and TRBJ1-2, with D perhaps TRBD1 (5 bases). V shed 4 bases and J shed 7 bases, with 16 bases lying between them. Germline V lookup: CDR1 MGHDK, CDR2 SYGVNS. The length of the CDR3 is 14 residues. Here the CDR3 reads CASSAHPGLGGYTF. CDR3 sequence (DNA): TGTGCCAGCAGTGCCCACCCGGGGCTAGGTGGCTACACCTTC.

This chain joins TRBV2 and TRBJ2-5; TRBD2 matches at 7 bases. The CDR3 is 13 residues long. From germline, CDR1 is SNHLY and CDR2 FYNNEI. V dropped 8 bases and J dropped 2; count of bases not matched to a gene: 5. CDR3: CASDSGSQETQYF. The DNA of the CDR3 is TGTGCCAGCGATAGCGGGTCTCAAGAGACCCAGTACTTC.

This clone was counted once. The rearrangement joins TRBV11-2 to TRBJ2-7, with 7 bases matching TRBD1. CDR1 is SGHAT, CDR2 FQNNGV, per germline. The CDR3 extends over 16 amino acids. The ends lost 1 base at V and 3 bases at J; junction bases unmatched: 9. The CDR3 coding sequence is TGTGCCAGCAGCTTAGGTAGGGAAGGGGGCGACTACGAGCAGTACTTC. This codes for CASSLGREGGDYEQYF.

This chain's CDR3 is CASSLMPGAGYIQYF. In nucleotides, the CDR3 is TGTGCCAGCAGCTTAATGCCGGGGGCGGGGTACATTCAGTACTTC. The J gene is TRBJ2-4, the V gene TRBV7-3, with D perhaps TRBD1 or TRBD2 (6 bases each). Germline V gene data show CDR1 as SGHTA and CDR2 as FQGTGA. Trimming took 1 base from V and 8 from J, leaving 15 bases between them. The CDR3 extends over 15 amino acids.

The chain carries TRBV9 and TRBJ1-3; 9 bases agree with TRBD1. Germline V lookup: CDR1 SGDLS, CDR2 YYNGEE. The junction had 15 bases not matched to a gene; V was cut back by 3 bases and J by 2 bases. This CDR3 comprises 19 residues. In DNA form, the CDR3 reads TGTGCCAGCAGCGGCGAGGATGTGGGAAACAGGGGGCCTGGAAACACCATATATTTT. Its translation is CASSGEDVGNRGPGNTIYF.

The V call is TRBV2, the J call TRBJ2-4; 8 nucleotides agree with TRBD2. The V gene's germline CDR1 is SNHLY and CDR2 FYNNEI. The CDR3 length is 16 residues. J was trimmed by 1 base and V by 1 base; bases with no gene match: 3. CDR3 in DNA: TGTGCCAGCAGTGAAGGACGCGGGGGGGCCAAAAACATTCAGTACTTC. It encodes CASSEGRGGAKNIQYF.

The chain couples TRBV6-5 to TRBJ1-6; D not resolved. The germline V and J ends were trimmed by 2 bases and 7 bases, with 6 bases remaining between them. The CDR3 totals 13 residues. The germline V gene encodes CDR1 MNHEY and CDR2 SVGAGI. This chain's CDR3 is CASSYHENSPLHF. In DNA form, the CDR3 reads TGTGCCAGCAGTTACCATGAGAATTCACCCCTCCACTTT.

The rearrangement links TRBV6-1 to TRBJ2-5; TRBD1 or TRBD2 may be the D gene (5 bases each). The germline CDR1 and CDR2 sequences are MNHNS and SASEGT. The CDR3 extends over 13 amino acids. The ends were cut back, 6 bases at V and 4 bases at J, with 12 bases in the middle. The CDR3: CASRDGALETQYF. CDR3 DNA sequence: TGTGCCAGCAGGGACGGGGCTCTAGAGACCCAGTACTTC.

The J gene is TRBJ2-5, the V gene TRBV4-1; D is uncertain. This CDR3 spans 12 amino acids. Germline values: CDR1 MGHRA, CDR2 YSYEKL. V was trimmed by 4 bases and J by 4 bases, leaving 7 bases between them. This CDR3 is CASSPPGETQYF. CDR3 nucleotides: TGCGCCAGCAGCCCTCCGGGAGAGACCCAGTACTTC.

This clone was counted a few times. The J gene is TRBJ1-2, the V gene TRBV4-3; 11 nucleotides agree with TRBD1. Germline CDR1 LGHNA, CDR2 YSLEER. This CDR3 region has 16 residues. V shed 4 bases and J 4 bases; nucleotides not matched to a gene: 8. The CDR3 is CASSLTGQGEGYGYTF. The CDR3 DNA reads TGCGCCAGCAGCCTGACGGGACAGGGGGAAGGCTATGGCTACACCTTC.

J is TRBJ2-5 and V is TRBV4-3; 8 bases match TRBD1. The CDR3 has 12 amino acids. Germline loops: CDR1 LGHNA, CDR2 YSLEER. Trimming took 4 bases from V and 6 from J; bases not matched to a gene: 1. CDR3 sequence: CASSRTGQTQYF. CDR3 coding DNA: TGCGCCAGCAGCCGGACAGGGCAGACCCAGTACTTC.

This chain uses TRBV7-6 with TRBJ2-3; D possibly corresponds to TRBD2 (6 bases). Looked up from germline, CDR1 is SGHVS and CDR2 is FNYEAQ. The CDR3 loop spans 16 amino acids. Trimming shortened V by 5 bases and J by 4 bases, and 19 bases separated the two germline ends. In DNA form, the CDR3 reads TGTGCCAGCAGCCCTACGGGGACTCCTTGGGCAGATACGCAGTATTTT. Amino acid sequence: CASSPTGTPWADTQYF. Filled out from reference TRBV7-6 and TRBJ2-3, the complete variable domain reads GAGVSQSPRYKVTKRGQDVALRCDPISGHVSLYWYRQALGQGPEFLTYFNYEAQQDKSGLPNDRFSAERPEGSISTLTIQRTEQRDSAMYRCASSPTGTPWADTQYFGPGTRLTVL.

The chain couples TRBV9 to TRBJ1-2; D not certain. The CDR3 length is 15 residues. Looked up from germline, CDR1 is SGDLS and CDR2 is YYNGEE. V lost 1 base to trimming and J lost 2 bases, with 12 bases between them. The CDR3 nucleotides are TGTGCCAGCAGCGTAAATGGCGCTGGGAACTATGGCTACACCTTC. It codes for CASSVNGAGNYGYTF. Full variable domain (remainder filled in from reference TRBV9 and TRBJ1-2): DSGVTQTPKHLITATGQRVTLRCSPRSGDLSVYWYQQSLDQGLQFLIQYYNGEERAKGNILERFSAQQFPDLHSELNLSSLELGDSALYFCASSVNGAGNYGYTFGSGTRLTVV.